The next 7 T cell receptor beta chains were all read from a single sample in a study of OX40 agonist ivuxolimab in advanced cancers. TCRdb's table, derived via immunoSEQ multiplex PCR, lists solely in-frame clones and lacks some. The repertoire holds around 150,000 clones, 94% seen once, with 0.31% in the top ten. The sequences come from CD4+ or CD8+ T cells sorted from blood, collected in a trial of the OX40 agonist ivuxolimab. These receptors came from an adult with an advanced solid tumor such as melanoma, head and neck, liver or kidney cancer.

The chain uses TRBV7-2 and TRBJ1-6, with TRBD1 matching 7 bases. Germline lookup yields CDR1 SGHTA and CDR2 FQGNSA. The V gene end was trimmed by 10 bases and the J gene end by 13 bases; junction bases not matched to a gene: 10. CDR3 length equals 12 residues. The DNA for the CDR3 is TGTGCCACAGGACAGGCCGCCGACCCCCTCCACTTT. Its protein product is CATGQAADPLHF.

The chain has TRBV7-2 and TRBJ1-5, with D unresolved. V dropped 3 bases and J dropped 6 bases, with 9 bases sitting between them. Germline V CDR1 and CDR2: SGHTA, FQGNSA. The CDR3 runs 13 residues. The CDR3 coding sequence is TGTGCCAGCAGCTTTGGGGAGGGTCAGCCCCAGCATTTT. Encoded protein: CASSFGEGQPQHF.

The chain couples TRBV19 to TRBJ1-6, with 7 bases lining up with TRBD1. Losses at the gene ends were 6 bases for V and 9 bases for J; bases not matched to a gene: 17. Germline V gene data show CDR1 as LNHDA and CDR2 as SQIVND (reference sequence). The CDR3 totals 17 residues. The CDR3 protein is CASRKNRGFGEGSPLHF. The DNA of the CDR3 is TGTGCCAGTAGAAAGAACAGGGGTTTCGGGGAAGGTTCACCCCTCCACTTT.

J is TRBJ1-2 and V is TRBV2, with 7 bases identical to TRBD1. Germline V CDR1 and CDR2: SNHLY, FYNNEI. This CDR3 has 13 residues. V dropped 6 bases and J dropped 7; count of bases not matched to a gene: 8. The CDR3 nucleotides read TGTGCCAGCAGGAAGGAGGGGGCGCTTGGCTACACCTTC. Translating it yields CASRKEGALGYTF. Supplemented by reference TRBV2 and TRBJ1-2, the full variable domain reads EPEVTQTPSHQVTQMGQEVILRCVPISNHLYFYWYRQILGQKVEFLVSFYNNEISEKSEIFDDQFSVERPDGSNFTLKIRSTKLEDSAMYFCASRKEGALGYTFGSGTRLTVV.

The CDR3 DNA reads TGTGCCAGCAGCCGGGGGGCTTACGAGCAGTACTTC. This translates into CASSRGAYEQYF. The V gene is TRBV28, the J gene TRBJ2-7; the D gene is possibly TRBD2 (7 bases). V was pared by 6 bases and J by 4 bases, with 10 bases between. CDR3 length equals 12 residues. Germline values: CDR1 MDHEN, CDR2 SYDVKM.

The chain employs TRBV9 and TRBJ1-2; weak D call: TRBD1 (6 bases). Trimming stripped 0 bases from V and 3 bases from J, with 12 bases between. Germline V gene sequence: CDR1 SGDLS, CDR2 YYNGEE. The CDR3 consists of 15 residues. The CDR3 loop reads CASSVGHGGDYGYTF. The CDR3 DNA reads as TGTGCCAGCAGCGTAGGCCACGGGGGCGACTATGGCTACACCTTC.

The chain carries TRBV7-2 and TRBJ1-5; D unclear. V lost 2 bases, J lost 6 bases, and 8 bases lay in between. Germline loops: CDR1 SGHTA, CDR2 FQGNSA. The CDR3 is made up of 13 amino acids. The CDR3 loop reads CASSLLERQPQHF. For the CDR3, the DNA is TGTGCCAGCAGCTTATTAGAGCGTCAGCCCCAGCATTTT.